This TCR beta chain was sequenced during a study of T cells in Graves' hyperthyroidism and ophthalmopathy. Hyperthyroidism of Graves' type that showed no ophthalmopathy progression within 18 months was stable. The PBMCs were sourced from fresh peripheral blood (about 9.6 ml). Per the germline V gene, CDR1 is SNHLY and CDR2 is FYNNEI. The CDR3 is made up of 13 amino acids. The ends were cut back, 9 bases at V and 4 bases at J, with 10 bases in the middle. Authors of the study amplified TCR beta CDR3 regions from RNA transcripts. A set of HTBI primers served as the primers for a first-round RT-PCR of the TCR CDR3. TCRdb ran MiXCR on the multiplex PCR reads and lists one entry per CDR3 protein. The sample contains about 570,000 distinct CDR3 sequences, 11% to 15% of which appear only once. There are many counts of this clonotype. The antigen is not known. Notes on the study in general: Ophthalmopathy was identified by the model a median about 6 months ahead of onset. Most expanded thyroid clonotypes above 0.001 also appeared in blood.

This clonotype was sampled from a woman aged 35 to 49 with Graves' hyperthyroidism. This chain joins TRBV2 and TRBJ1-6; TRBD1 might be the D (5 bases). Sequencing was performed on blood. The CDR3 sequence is CASRQTYNSPLHF. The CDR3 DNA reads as TGTGCCAGTCGACAGACTTATAATTCACCCCTCCACTTT. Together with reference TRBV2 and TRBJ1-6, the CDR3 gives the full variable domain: EPEVTQTPSHQVTQMGQEVILRCVPISNHLYFYWYRQILGQKVEFLVSFYNNEISEKSEIFDDQFSVERPDGSNFTLKIRSTKLEDSAMYFCASRQTYNSPLHFGNGTRLTVT.